The 4 T cell receptor beta chains below come from one sample, sequenced in a study of shared clonotypes between healthy human individuals. The method was immunoSEQ multiplex PCR; TCRdb's version includes in-frame clones alone and lacks a portion of them. The table lists over 700,000 clones, 72% of them singletons. The source material was memory CD4+ T cells sorted from blood. Described subset: CD45RA-negative fraction. The receptors here all came from a woman aged 25-40 years in good health.

This clone occurred a few times. The chain couples TRBV4-1 to TRBJ2-7; D remains unclear. V dropped 0 bases and J dropped 3 bases, with 15 bases sitting between them. Per the germline V gene, CDR1 is MGHRA and CDR2 is YSYEKL. CDR3 length: 16 residues. The CDR3 sequence is CASSQDPRQFLYEQYF. CDR3 nucleotides: TGCGCCAGCAGCCAAGATCCTCGGCAGTTCCTCTACGAGCAGTACTTC.

The chain carries TRBV10-3 and TRBJ2-2; perhaps TRBD2 as D (5 bases). Trimming took 3 bases from V and 5 from J, leaving 10 bases between them. The germline V gene encodes CDR1 ENHRY and CDR2 SYGVKD. This CDR3 is built from 14 residues. The CDR3 region has the DNA TGTGCCATCAGTGACATGTCGGGGACCGGGGAGCTGTTTTTT. The encoded protein is CAISDMSGTGELFF.

The chain carries TRBV7-9 and TRBJ2-1, with D possibly matching TRBD2 (5 bases). This CDR3 has 15 residues. Trimming removed 1 base at V and 6 bases at J, with 13 bases between. The germline CDR1 and CDR2 sequences are SEHNR and FQNEAQ (reference sequence). The CDR3 is CASSLDASSINEQFF. The CDR3 bases are TGTGCCAGCAGCTTAGACGCTAGCAGCATCAATGAGCAGTTCTTC.

This chain links TRBV6-5 with TRBJ1-1; D possibly corresponds to TRBD1 (6 bases). This CDR3 region has 16 residues. V lost 2 bases to trimming and J lost 0 bases, with 13 bases between them. Germline CDR1 is MNHEY and CDR2 is SVGAGI. CDR3 coding DNA: TGTGCCAGCAGTTACCGAAAGGGGGGACTGAACACTGAAGCTTTCTTT. It yields the protein CASSYRKGGLNTEAFF.